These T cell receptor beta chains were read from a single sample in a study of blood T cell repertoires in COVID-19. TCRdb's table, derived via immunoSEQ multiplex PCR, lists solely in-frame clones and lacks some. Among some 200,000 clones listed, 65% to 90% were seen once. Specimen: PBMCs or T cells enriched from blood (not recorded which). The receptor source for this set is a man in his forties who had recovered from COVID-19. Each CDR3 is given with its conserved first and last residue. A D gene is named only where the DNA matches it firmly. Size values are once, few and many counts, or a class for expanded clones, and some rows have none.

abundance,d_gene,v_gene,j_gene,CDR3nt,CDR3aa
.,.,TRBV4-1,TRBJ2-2,TGCGCCAGCAGCCAAGATCAGTTTCCAACCACCGGGGAGCTGTTTTTT,CASSQDQFPTTGELFF
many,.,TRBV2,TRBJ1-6,TGTGCCAGCAGTGGGGTACTGTGGGAGAGCTCCTATAATTCACCCCTCCACTTT,CASSGVLWESSYNSPLHF
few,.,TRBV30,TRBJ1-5,TGTGCCTGGAGTAGGGGCAGCGATCAGCCCCAGCATTTT,CAWSRGSDQPQHF
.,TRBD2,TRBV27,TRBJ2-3,TGTGCCAGCAGTGGTCGCGGGAGTACGTCAGATACGCAGTATTTT,CASSGRGSTSDTQYF
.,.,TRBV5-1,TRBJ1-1,TGCGCCAGCAGCTGGACCCTACAGGGCACTGAAGCTTTCTTT,CASSWTLQGTEAFF
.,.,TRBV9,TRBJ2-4,TGTGCCAGCAGCGTAGAACAGGGAGGGAAAAACATTCAGTACTTC,CASSVEQGGKNIQYF
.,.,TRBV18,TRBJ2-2,TGTGCCAGCTCACCAGAACAGGGTTGGACCGGGGAGCTGTTTTTT,CASSPEQGWTGELFF
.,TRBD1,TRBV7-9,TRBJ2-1,TGTGCCAGCAGCCCCGGGACAGGGGCCTACAATGAGCAGTTCTTC,CASSPGTGAYNEQFF
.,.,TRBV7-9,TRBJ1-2,TGTGCCAGCAGCTTAGGGGGGGCTAACTATGGCTACACCTTC,CASSLGGANYGYTF
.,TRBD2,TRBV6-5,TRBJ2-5,TGTGCCAGCAGTTCGAAGGGGACTATCCAAGAGACCCAGTACTTC,CASSSKGTIQETQYF
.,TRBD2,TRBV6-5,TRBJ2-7,TGTGCCAGCAGTTACTACCGGACTAGCGGAACCTACGAGCAGTACTTC,CASSYYRTSGTYEQYF
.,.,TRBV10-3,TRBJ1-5,TGTGCCATCTCCCTGGAGGGGAGCAATCAGCCCCAGCATTTT,CAISLEGSNQPQHF
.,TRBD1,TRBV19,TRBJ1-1,TGTGCCAGTAGTATAACAGGGGTGAACACTGAAGCTTTCTTT,CASSITGVNTEAFF
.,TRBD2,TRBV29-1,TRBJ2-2,TGCAGCGTTGCTCTAGCGGGAGTCCCCGGGGAGCTGTTTTTT,CSVALAGVPGELFF
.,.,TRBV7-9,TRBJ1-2,TGTGCCAGCAGCTCCGGACTGCACTATGGCTACACCTTC,CASSSGLHYGYTF
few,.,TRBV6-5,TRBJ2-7,TGTGCCAGCAGAATTCGGACAGACGAGCAGTACTTC,CASRIRTDEQYF
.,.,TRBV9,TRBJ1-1,TGTGCCAGCAGCCCTATAGGAGTGTTGAACACTGAAGCTTTCTTT,CASSPIGVLNTEAFF
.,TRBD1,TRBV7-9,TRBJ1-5,TGTGCCAGCAGCTCGGGGGACAGGGGTCGCAATCAGCCCCAGCATTTT,CASSSGDRGRNQPQHF
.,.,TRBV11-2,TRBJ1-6,TGTGCCAGCAGCTTAGTAATGAATTCACCCCTCCACTTT,CASSLVMNSPLHF
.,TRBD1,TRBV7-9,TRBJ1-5,TGTGCCAGCAGCCCAGGGGGGAACAATCAGCCCCAGCATTTT,CASSPGGNNQPQHF
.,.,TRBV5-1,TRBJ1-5,TGCGCCAGCAGCCCGGGGGACGGCAATCAGCCCCAGCATTTT,CASSPGDGNQPQHF
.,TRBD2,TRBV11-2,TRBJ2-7,TGTGCCAGCAGCTCTCCGGAGTGGGATAGCGGGAGAGGGTACGAGCAGTACTTC,CASSSPEWDSGRGYEQYF
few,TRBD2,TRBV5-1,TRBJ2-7,TGCGCCAGCAGCTTAGGGGGACTAGCGGCCTACGAGCAGTACTTC,CASSLGGLAAYEQYF
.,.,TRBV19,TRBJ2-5,TGTGCCAGTACCACAGCGGGAGAGACCCAGTACTTC,CASTTAGETQYF
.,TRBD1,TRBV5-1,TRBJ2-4,TGCGCCAGCAGCTTGGGTACAGGGGCCGTTGGAAACATTCAGTACTTC,CASSLGTGAVGNIQYF
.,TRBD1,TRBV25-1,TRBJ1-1,TGTGCCAGCAGAACCACAGGGGGTTTCACTGAAGCTTTCTTT,CASRTTGGFTEAFF
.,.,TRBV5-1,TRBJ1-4,TGCGCCAGCAGCTTTCAGGGGCAGGGTACTAATGAAAAACTGTTTTTT,CASSFQGQGTNEKLFF
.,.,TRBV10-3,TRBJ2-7,TGTGCCACCGGTCAGGGTCCTGAGCAGTACTTC,CATGQGPEQYF
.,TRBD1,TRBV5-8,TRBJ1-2,TGTGCCAGCAGCTTGGCGACAGGGGTCGATGGCTACACCTTC,CASSLATGVDGYTF
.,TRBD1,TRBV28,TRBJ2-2,TGTGCCAGCAGTCCCTGGACAGGGGACACCGGGGAGCTGTTTTTT,CASSPWTGDTGELFF
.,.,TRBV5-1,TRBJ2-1,TGCGCCAGCAGGTCAGATCCGTTCAGGGGCGAGGAGCAGTTCTTC,CASRSDPFRGEEQFF
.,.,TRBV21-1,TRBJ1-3,TGTGCCAGCAGCAAAGACGGGAGCCCCTCTGGAAACACCATATATTTT,CASSKDGSPSGNTIYF
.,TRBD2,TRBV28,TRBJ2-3,TGTGCCAGCAGGACTAGCGGGAGAATCTCAGATACGCAGTATTTT,CASRTSGRISDTQYF
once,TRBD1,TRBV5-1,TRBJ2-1,TGCGCCAGCAGCTATGAGGGACAGGCATACAATGAGCAGTTCTTC,CASSYEGQAYNEQFF
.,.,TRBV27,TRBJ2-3,TGTGCCAGCAGTTTACGAGGGCCCCCCACAGATACGCAGTATTTT,CASSLRGPPTDTQYF
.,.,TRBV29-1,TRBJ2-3,TGCAGCGTTGATCCAGGGAGGACAGATACGCAGTATTTT,CSVDPGRTDTQYF
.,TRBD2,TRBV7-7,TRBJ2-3,TGTGCTAGCAGCTTGGGGCGGACTAGCGGGAGGGATACGCAGTATTTT,CASSLGRTSGRDTQYF
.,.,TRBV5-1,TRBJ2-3,TGCGCCAGCAGCTATAGACAGCCCACAGATACGCAGTATTTT,CASSYRQPTDTQYF
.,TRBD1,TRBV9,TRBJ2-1,TGTGCCAGCAGCGGTAGACAGGGGGAAACTAGTTCCTACTACAATGAGCAGTTCTTC,CASSGRQGETSSYYNEQFF
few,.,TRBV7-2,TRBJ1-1,TGTGCCAGCAGCGTGCAGGGAGGGAGCACTGAAGCTTTCTTT,CASSVQGGSTEAFF
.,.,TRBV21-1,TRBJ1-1,TGTGCCAGGATGGGCAGACGGCCGGGGACTGAAGCTTTCTTT,CARMGRRPGTEAFF
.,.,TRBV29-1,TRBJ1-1,TGCAGCGTTGCTTTCCGGGAAATTGAAGCTTTCTTT,CSVAFREIEAFF
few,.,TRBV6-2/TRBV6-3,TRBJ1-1,TGTGCCAGCAGTTACGGTTACGTGGGAGGGATGAACACTGAAGCTTTCTTT,CASSYGYVGGMNTEAFF
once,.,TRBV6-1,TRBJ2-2,TGTGCCAGCAGTGAAGGGTTGGGAGGCGGGGAGCTGTTTTTT,CASSEGLGGGELFF
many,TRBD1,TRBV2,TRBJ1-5,TGTGCCAGCAGTGAGACAGGGAAGCAACAGCCCCAGCATTTT,CASSETGKQQPQHF
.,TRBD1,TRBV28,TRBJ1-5,TGTGCCAGCAGTTCAAGCGGGACAGGGACCACCAGCAATCAGCCCCAGCATTTT,CASSSSGTGTTSNQPQHF
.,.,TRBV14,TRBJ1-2,TGTGCCAGCAGCCAGGACAGCCTCTATGGCTACACCTTC,CASSQDSLYGYTF
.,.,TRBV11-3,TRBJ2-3,TGTGCCAGCAGCTTTGACCGGGACACAGATACGCAGTATTTT,CASSFDRDTDTQYF
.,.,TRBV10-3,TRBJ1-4,TGTGCCATCAGTGAGCAGGCAGGAAAAGAAAAACTGTTTTTT,CAISEQAGKEKLFF